Listed here are 14 T cell receptor beta chains from one sample, sequenced in a study of shared clonotypes between healthy human individuals. Method: immunoSEQ multiplex PCR; TCRdb's copy keeps in-frame clones and lacks some. The repertoire has 2 million to 3 million clones, roughly 93% of them found once; the top ten carry about 0.38%. The sample consisted of naive CD4+ T cells from PBMCs. The subset denotes: CD45RA+ positively selected. The receptors come from a man between 18 and 35 years old in good health. Some clones in this sample may be carry-over from other donors' samples.

The chain has TRBV4-1 and TRBJ2-7; the match to TRBD2 covers 7 bases. V lost 4 bases, J lost 6 bases, and 6 bases stayed unmatched. Germline V gene sequence: CDR1 MGHRA, CDR2 YSYEKL. The CDR3 length is 13 residues. Written as DNA, the CDR3 is TGCGCCAGCAGCCGGGGGGGGTATGCCGAGCAGTACTTC. Translation gives CASSRGGYAEQYF.

V usage is TRBV7-6 and J usage is TRBJ2-2; TRBD2 aligns across 7 bases. From germline, CDR1 is SGHVS and CDR2 FNYEAQ. The CDR3 has 14 residues. With 5 bases clipped from V and 4 bases from J, the junction kept 4 bases outside the gene matches. The CDR3 DNA reads as TGTGCCAGCAGCCGGGACTACATCACCGGGGAGCTGTTTTTT. As protein: CASSRDYITGELFF.

The chain joins TRBV28 to TRBJ2-7, with D perhaps assigned TRBD1 or TRBD2 (6 bases each). Trimming cost V 5 bases and J 9 bases, with 14 bases left between them. The CDR3 has 12 residues. Germline CDR1 is MDHEN and CDR2 is SYDVKM. The DNA of the CDR3 is TGTGCCAGCAGTCCCCCAGAGGGGGGGCAGTACTTC. Its protein is CASSPPEGGQYF. Together with reference TRBV28 and TRBJ2-7, the CDR3 gives the full variable domain: DVKVTQSSRYLVKRTGEKVFLECVQDMDHENMFWYRQDPGLGLRLIYFSYDVKMKEKGDIPEGYSVSREKKERFSLILESASTNQTSMYLCASSPPEGGQYFGPGTRLTVT.

This clone turned up a few times. V usage is TRBV2 and J usage is TRBJ1-2, with 7 nucleotides matching TRBD1. This CDR3 spans 16 amino acids. The V segment lost 6 bases and the J segment 7 bases; nucleotides outside the gene matches: 17. The germline CDR1 and CDR2 sequences are SNHLY and FYNNEI. CDR3 DNA sequence: TGTGCCAGCAGCCTAGCCATGACAGGGAGGGGAGGTGGCTACACCTTC. Its translation is CASSLAMTGRGGGYTF.

This clone has only a few counts. The same CDR3 arises from other DNA sequences in this sample as well. This rearrangement joins TRBV11-3 to TRBJ1-1; D ambiguous. Germline V gene lookup returns CDR1 SGHNT and CDR2 YENEEA. Trimming left V 5 bases short and J 1 base short, with 8 bases between. CDR3 length: 13 residues. The chain's CDR3 is CASSLGRNTEAFF. The CDR3 coding sequence is TGTGCCAGCAGCCTGGGGAGGAACACTGAAGCTTTCTTT.

This clone has a single count. The chain recombines TRBV7-6 with TRBJ1-6; D is possibly TRBD1 (6 bases). V was cut by 1 base and J by 6 bases, with 7 bases left in between. CDR3 size: 14 residues. Germline V CDR1 and CDR2: SGHVS, FNYEAQ. The CDR3 is CASSLEDSNSPLHF. The CDR3 bases are TGTGCCAGCAGCTTAGAGGACAGTAATTCACCCCTCCACTTT.

The chain uses TRBV7-9 and TRBJ2-3; 8 bases map to TRBD2. V shed 3 bases, J shed 1 base, and the junction held 6 bases outside the gene matches. Germline assignment: CDR1 SEHNR and CDR2 FQNEAQ (reference sequence). The CDR3 consists of 16 residues. CDR3 sequence reads: CASSFPSGRGTDTQYF. CDR3 sequence (DNA): TGTGCCAGCAGCTTCCCTAGCGGGCGGGGCACAGATACGCAGTATTTT.

V gene TRBV10-1 combines with J gene TRBJ2-1; D is unclear. The germline V and J ends were trimmed by 2 bases and 4 bases, with 15 bases remaining between them. Germline assignment: CDR1 WNHNN and CDR2 SYGVQD (reference sequence). This CDR3 is 16 amino acids long. The CDR3 DNA reads as TGCGCCAGCAGTGAGACGACCATTGCGGCTTACAATGAGCAGTTCTTC. It encodes CASSETTIAAYNEQFF.

The V call is TRBV4-1, the J call TRBJ2-1; no reliable D call. The germline V and J ends were trimmed by 4 bases and 10 bases, with 20 bases remaining between them. This CDR3 is built from 15 residues. Germline V gives CDR1 MGHRA, CDR2 YSYEKL. CDR3 DNA sequence: TGCGCCAGCAGCCTCACGCACCCGTCCCCGAGGGAGCAGTTCTTC. Translating it yields CASSLTHPSPREQFF.

In this sample, this clone turned up once. The gene calls are TRBV19 and TRBJ1-2; perhaps TRBD1 as D (6 bases). Germline V gives CDR1 LNHDA, CDR2 SQIVND (reference sequence). The ends were cut back, 9 bases at V and 4 bases at J, with 18 bases in the middle. There are 14 residues in the CDR3. This CDR3 reads CASTLGGQAYGYTF. Here the CDR3 DNA reads TGTGCCAGCACTCTCGGGGGCCAAGCCTATGGCTACACCTTC.

V usage is TRBV5-1 and J usage is TRBJ2-7; possibly TRBD1 for D (6 bases). With 6 bases removed from V and 0 bases from J, the gap between germline ends came to 19 bases. The CDR3 contains 16 residues. Germline V gene sequence: CDR1 SGHRS, CDR2 YFSETQ. This CDR3 is CASTANPGTNSYEQYF. The DNA for the CDR3 is TGCGCCAGCACCGCAAACCCCGGGACAAACTCCTACGAGCAGTACTTC.

This chain connects TRBV10-1 to TRBJ2-2, with D possibly matching TRBD1 (5 bases). Germline V gives CDR1 WNHNN, CDR2 SYGVQD (reference sequence). This CDR3 is built from 14 residues. Trimming removed 5 bases at V and 1 base at J, with 8 bases between. For the CDR3, the DNA is TGCGCCAGCAGTCGCGGACAGAACACCGGGGAGCTGTTTTTT. It codes for CASSRGQNTGELFF.

The J gene is TRBJ2-7, the V gene TRBV27, with a weak D call TRBD1 (5 bases). V dropped 5 bases and J dropped 5 bases, with 7 bases sitting between them. The CDR3 extends over 11 amino acids. Germline V gene lookup returns CDR1 MNHEY and CDR2 SMNVEV (reference sequence). The CDR3, as DNA: TGTGCCAGCAGTAGACAGAACGAGCAGTACTTC. Its translation is CASSRQNEQYF.

This chain joins TRBV4-3 and TRBJ1-2; D gene ambiguous. The germline gives CDR1 LGHNA, CDR2 YSLEER. V lost 0 bases, J lost 8 bases, and 10 bases lay in between. The CDR3 runs to 13 residues. The CDR3 reads CASSQDGGSGYTF. The CDR3 nucleotides are TGCGCCAGCAGCCAAGATGGAGGGTCGGGCTACACCTTC.